This T cell receptor (beta chain) was obtained from a study of T cells expressing NK-cell markers. Study-level information: One of eight sequenced donors was HCMV-seronegative; the other seven were seropositive. Study results and caveats: Among four donors, these clonotypes also ranked first in the CD3+CD56-NKG2C+ fraction. Dominant NKG2C+ clonotype frequencies of roughly 1.0-7.5% of CD8+ T cells were measured in more than five donors.

Remarks on this clonotype: Its cognate antigen is unknown.

CDR1 SGHAT and CDR2 FQNNGV come from the germline V gene. CDR3 length equals 16 residues. Each CDR3 protein gets one entry in TCRdb, which reprocessed the 5' RACE reads and gives no DNA. The record lists 500,000 to 700,000 distinct CDR3 sequences, of which the ten most abundant hold approximately 3.5%. The rearrangement uses TRBV11-2 and TRBJ2-3; TCRdb lists TRBD2, though no DNA is available to test this call. The TCR comes from a young man in good health. The source material was blood T cells: a sorted CD56 or NKG2C T cell subset, CD4+ or CD8+ T cells, or bulk PBMC T cells (not recorded which). CDR3: CASSSYELAGSDTQYF.